This T cell receptor beta chain was captured by sequencing in a study of blood T cell repertoires in COVID-19. Study-wide context: There were acute and convalescent COVID-19 samples, and they came from the United States, Italy and Spain.

After removal of 4 bases from V and 6 bases from J, the junction contained 17 bases not matched to a gene. Germline assignment: CDR1 LNHNV and CDR2 YYDKDF (reference sequence). The CDR3 is 17 amino acids. Assay used: immunoSEQ multiplex PCR; TCRdb lists only in-frame clones, some missing. The repertoire holds about 310,000 clones, roughly 89% seen once, with about 9.4% in the top ten. The receptor was derived from a woman aged 25 to 39 who had recovered from COVID-19. V usage is TRBV15 and J usage is TRBJ1-2, with 7 bases that match TRBD1. The sequencing sample was made of PBMCs or T cells enriched from blood (not recorded which). CDR3: CATSTPTQGRGLDGYTF. CDR3 bases: TGTGCCACCAGCACCCCGACACAGGGGAGAGGTCTAGATGGCTACACCTTC.